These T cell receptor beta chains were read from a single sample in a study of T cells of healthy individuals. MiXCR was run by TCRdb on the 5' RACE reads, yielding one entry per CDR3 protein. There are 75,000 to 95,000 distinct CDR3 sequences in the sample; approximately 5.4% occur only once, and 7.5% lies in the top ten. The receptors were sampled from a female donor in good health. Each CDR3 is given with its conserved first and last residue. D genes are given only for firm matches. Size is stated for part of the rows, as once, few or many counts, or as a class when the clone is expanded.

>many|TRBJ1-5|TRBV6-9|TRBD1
CASRSTGTGGPGQPQHF
TGTGCCAGCAGAAGCACCGGGACAGGGGGACCCGGCCAGCCCCAGCATTTT
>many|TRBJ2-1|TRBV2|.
CARERTGGPYNEQFF
TGTGCCAGAGAGCGGACTGGGGGACCCTACAATGAGCAGTTCTTC
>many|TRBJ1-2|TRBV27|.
CASSRSQKANYGYTF
TGTGCCAGCAGCCGGAGTCAGAAGGCTAACTATGGCTACACCTTC
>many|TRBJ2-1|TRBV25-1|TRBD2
CASSIPPGTSTEQFF
TGTGCCAGCAGTATTCCCCCGGGGACTAGCACCGAGCAGTTCTTC
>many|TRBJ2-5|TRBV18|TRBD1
CASSPRDRRQETQYF
TGTGCCAGCTCACCCCGGGACAGGAGACAAGAGACCCAGTACTTC
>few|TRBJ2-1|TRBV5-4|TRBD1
CASSLGTGRYNEQFF
TGTGCCAGCAGCTTGGGGACAGGGCGCTACAATGAGCAGTTCTTC
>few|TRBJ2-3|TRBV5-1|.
CASSPPRPGMDTQYF
TGCGCCAGCAGCCCACCGCGGCCCGGAATGGATACGCAGTATTTT
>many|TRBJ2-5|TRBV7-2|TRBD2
CASSLRGREGTLETQYF
TGTGCCAGCAGCTTACGGGGGCGGGAGGGAACGTTAGAGACCCAGTACTTC
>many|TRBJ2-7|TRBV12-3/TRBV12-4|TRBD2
CASSASGRPYEQYF
TGTGCCAGCAGTGCTAGCGGGAGGCCCTACGAGCAGTACTTC
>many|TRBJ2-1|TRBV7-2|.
CASSQRTVDNEQFF
TGTGCCAGCAGCCAAAGGACTGTCGACAATGAGCAGTTCTTC
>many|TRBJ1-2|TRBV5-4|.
CASSLDGFPYGYTF
TGTGCCAGCAGCTTGGACGGCTTTCCCTATGGCTACACCTTC
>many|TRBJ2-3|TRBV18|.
CASSPSNAADTQYF
TGTGCCAGCTCACCATCGAATGCAGCAGATACGCAGTATTTT
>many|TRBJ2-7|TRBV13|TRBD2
CASSRLAGVPYEQYF
TGTGCCAGCAGCAGACTAGCGGGAGTACCCTACGAGCAGTACTTC
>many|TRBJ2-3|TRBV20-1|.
CSAGESGGLDTQYF
TGCAGTGCCGGTGAGTCGGGGGGCCTGGATACGCAGTATTTT
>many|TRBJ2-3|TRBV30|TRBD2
CAWSVAGGVPDTQYF
TGTGCCTGGAGTGTGGCGGGAGGGGTTCCAGATACGCAGTATTTT
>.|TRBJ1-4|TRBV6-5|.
CASSRTAANEKLFF
TGTGCCAGCAGTCGGACAGCCGCTAATGAAAAACTGTTTTTT
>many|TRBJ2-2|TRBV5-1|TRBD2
CASSYTTSGRKDTGELFF
TGCGCCAGCAGCTATACTACTAGCGGGAGAAAGGACACCGGGGAGCTGTTTTTT
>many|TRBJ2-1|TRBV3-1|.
CASSQGVLYYNEQFF
TGTGCCAGCAGCCAAGGAGTTCTTTACTACAATGAGCAGTTCTTC
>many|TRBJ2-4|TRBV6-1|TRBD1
CASSELHGQGANIQYF
TGTGCCAGCAGTGAACTCCACGGACAGGGGGCGAACATTCAGTACTTC
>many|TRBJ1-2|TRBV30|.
CAWSVRAGAYGYTF
TGTGCCTGGAGTGTACGAGCTGGCGCCTATGGCTACACCTTC
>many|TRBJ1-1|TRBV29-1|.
CSVAREVQNTEAFF
TGCAGCGTTGCTAGGGAGGTTCAGAACACTGAAGCTTTCTTT
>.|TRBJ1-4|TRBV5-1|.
CASSLGHDEKLFF
TGCGCCAGCAGCTTGGGACACGACGAAAAACTGTTTTTT
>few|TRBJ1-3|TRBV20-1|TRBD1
CSVTTGGSGNTIYF
TGCAGTGTTACGACAGGGGGATCTGGAAACACCATATATTTT
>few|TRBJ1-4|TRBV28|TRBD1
CASSSRDRGKEKLFF
TGTGCCAGCAGTTCCCGGGACAGGGGGAAAGAAAAACTGTTTTTT
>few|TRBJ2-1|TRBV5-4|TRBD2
CASSLAAGADNEQFF
TGTGCCAGCAGCTTGGCAGCGGGAGCCGACAATGAGCAGTTCTTC
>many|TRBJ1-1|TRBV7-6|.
CASSLAFVPNTEAFF
TGTGCCAGCAGCTTAGCGTTTGTCCCTAACACTGAAGCTTTCTTT
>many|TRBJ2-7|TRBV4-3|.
CASSQDPQDHYEQYF
TGCGCCAGCAGCCAAGATCCACAGGACCACTACGAGCAGTACTTC
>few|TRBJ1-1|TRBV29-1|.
CSVDPGNTEAFF
TGCAGCGTTGACCCAGGGAACACTGAAGCTTTCTTT
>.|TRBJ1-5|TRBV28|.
CASRVGGGNNQPQHF
TGTGCCAGCCGTGTGGGGGGAGGAAACAATCAGCCCCAGCATTTT
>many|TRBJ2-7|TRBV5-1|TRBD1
CASSPRQGEYEQYF
TGCGCCAGCAGCCCGAGGCAGGGGGAATACGAGCAGTACTTC
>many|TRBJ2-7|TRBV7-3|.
CASSSGGTPEQYF
TGTGCCAGCAGCTCCGGCGGGACACCCGAGCAGTACTTC
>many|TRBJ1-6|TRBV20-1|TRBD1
CSADRDSNNSPLHF
TGCAGTGCTGACCGGGACAGTAATAATTCACCCCTCCACTTT